This T cell receptor (beta chain) was identified in a study of STAT5B mutations in CD4+ large granular lymphocyte leukemia. Study-wide results and limits: Compared with healthy controls (2/35), patient top clones favored TRBV06 (8/27).

This clone has more than one count but fewer than ten. The antigen is not known. V was pared by 8 bases and J by 4 bases, with 10 bases of the junction left unmatched. The length of the CDR3 is 14 residues. Germline CDR1 and CDR2: LNHDA and SQIVND (reference sequence). Sequencing was at survey level. TCRdb's table, derived via immunoSEQ multiplex PCR, lists solely in-frame clones and lacks some. The sample holds fewer than 50,000 clones; around 80% are singletons and the top ten take approximately 0.53%. The origin of this receptor is a human donor in good health. The chain is built from TRBV19 and TRBJ1-2, with 7 positions matching TRBD1. Sequencing input: CD4+ T cells from blood buffy coats. In nucleotides, the CDR3 is TGTGCCAGTCTACCGGGACAGAGAACCTATGGCTACACCTTC. It specifies CASLPGQRTYGYTF.